These 29 T cell receptor beta chains were sequenced from one sample in a study of OX40 agonist ivuxolimab in advanced cancers. The protocol was immunoSEQ multiplex PCR, while the TCRdb copy is restricted to in-frame clones and leaves out a portion. The data show 90,000 to 100,000 clones, approximately 95% seen once. Sequenced here: CD4+ or CD8+ T cells sorted from blood, sampled in a trial of the OX40 agonist ivuxolimab. All receptors come from an adult with an advanced solid tumor such as melanoma, head and neck, liver or kidney cancer.

This chain connects TRBV4-1 to TRBJ2-1; weak D call: TRBD2 (6 bases). The germline V and J ends were trimmed by 3 bases and 6 bases, with 21 bases remaining between them. CDR1 is MGHRA and CDR2 is YSYEKL in the germline V gene. The CDR3 spans 17 residues. The chain's CDR3 is CASSQTLDGDLANEQFF. The CDR3 DNA reads as TGCGCCAGCAGCCAGACCCTGGACGGGGACTTAGCCAATGAGCAGTTCTTC.

The chain couples TRBV5-4 to TRBJ2-3, with D uncertain. CDR1 and CDR2 from the germline V gene are SGHNT and YYREEE (reference sequence). Between the trimmed V and J ends, which lost 4 bases and 4 bases, there was a span of 7 bases. The CDR3 has 12 amino acids. CDR3 residues: CASSPRPDTQYF. The CDR3 bases are TGTGCCAGCAGCCCCCGCCCAGATACGCAGTATTTT.

The genes are TRBV9 and TRBJ2-1; possibly TRBD1 or TRBD2 for D (5 bases each). The germline V and J ends were trimmed by 0 bases and 8 bases, with 9 bases remaining between them. The CDR3 has 13 residues. CDR1 SGDLS and CDR2 YYNGEE come from the germline V gene. CDR3 sequence (DNA): TGTGCCAGCAGCGTAGGGGGGATTGATGAGCAGTTCTTC. It encodes CASSVGGIDEQFF.

This sequence joins TRBV11-2 and TRBJ2-7, with D maybe TRBD1 (5 bases). Germline V gene lookup returns CDR1 SGHAT and CDR2 FQNNGV. There are 13 residues in the CDR3. Trimming shortened V by 3 bases and J by 2 bases, and 8 bases separated the two germline ends. CDR3 sequence reads: CASSFTGTYEQYF. The DNA for the CDR3 is TGTGCCAGCAGCTTCACAGGTACCTACGAGCAGTACTTC.

The chain has TRBV5-5 and TRBJ2-7, with 7 bases that match TRBD1. Germline CDR1 and CDR2: SGHKS and YYEKEE (reference sequence). Trimming took 0 bases from V and 2 from J; bases not matched to a gene: 2. The CDR3 spans 14 residues. The CDR3 nucleotides are TGTGCCAGCAGCTTGGATACAGGGGCCTACGAGCAGTACTTC. It specifies CASSLDTGAYEQYF.

The chain joins TRBV27 to TRBJ2-5; D gene unclear. The V gene lost 3 bases and the J gene lost 5 bases, with 13 bases spanning the gap. CDR3 length: 14 amino acids. Germline CDR1 is MNHEY and CDR2 is SMNVEV (reference sequence). The CDR3 DNA sequence: TGTGCCAGCAGTTTTGGTTCCGGTCCGGAGACCCAGTACTTC. Protein sequence: CASSFGSGPETQYF.

V is TRBV6-1 and J is TRBJ1-3; perhaps TRBD1 as D (6 bases). Trimming pared 5 bases from V and 4 bases from J, leaving 15 bases between. CDR3 length: 15 residues. Per germline, CDR1 MNHNS and CDR2 SASEGT. The CDR3 protein is CASSQEDREGNTIYF. The CDR3 DNA reads TGTGCCAGCAGTCAAGAGGACAGAGAAGGAAACACCATATATTTT.

This chain joins TRBV2 and TRBJ1-2, with D unclear. With 6 bases removed from V and 5 bases from J, the gap between germline ends came to 13 bases. Germline CDR1 SNHLY, CDR2 FYNNEI. This CDR3 contains 13 residues. This CDR3 reads CASSPGASYGYTF. CDR3 nucleotides: TGTGCCAGCAGCCCAGGAGCATCGTATGGCTACACCTTC.

This chain joins TRBV13 and TRBJ1-2; possible D gene TRBD1, 5 bases. The CDR3 has 16 residues. The V and J ends lost 5 bases and 0 bases respectively, with 16 bases between them. Germline V gene sequence: CDR1 PRHDT, CDR2 FYEKMQ (reference sequence). The CDR3 region has the DNA TGTGCCAGCAGCCAAACTTTACAGGAGTCTAACTATGGCTACACCTTC. It specifies CASSQTLQESNYGYTF.

The rearrangement joins TRBV5-1 to TRBJ2-3; a weak D match, TRBD1 (6 bases). The CDR3 is made up of 15 amino acids. Trimming shortened V by 4 bases and J by 0 bases, and 12 bases separated the two germline ends. Germline-derived CDR1 and CDR2 are SGHRS and YFSETQ. CDR3 nucleotide sequence: TGCGCCAGCAGCACGGGGACAACTAGCACAGATACGCAGTATTTT. Translating gives CASSTGTTSTDTQYF.

For this clone: At one end the junction does not follow the germline gene, possibly because of a read error. The V and J genes are TRBV7-9 and TRBJ1-1; D is unresolved. The germline CDR1 and CDR2 sequences are SEHNR and FQNEAQ (reference sequence). The CDR3 extends over 12 amino acids. The chain's CDR3 is CASRLGPFEAFF. The CDR3 bases are TGTGCCAGCAGGTTAGGACCGTTTGAAGCTTTCTTT.

The V call is TRBV7-8, the J call TRBJ2-7; D is unclear. The CDR3 covers 13 residues. The ends were cut back, 4 bases at V and 2 bases at J, with 9 bases in the middle. Germline-derived CDR1 and CDR2 are SGHVS and FQNEAQ. DNA of the CDR3: TGTGCCAGCAGCTCAGTTTTTGCCTACGAGCAGTACTTC. This codes for CASSSVFAYEQYF.

The V call is TRBV5-1, the J call TRBJ1-1, with D possibly matching TRBD1 (6 bases). The V and J ends lost 3 bases and 1 base respectively, with 7 bases between them. The CDR3 sequence is 13 residues long. CDR1 is SGHRS, CDR2 YFSETQ, per germline. The CDR3 region is CASSWDTNTEAFF. The CDR3 DNA reads TGCGCCAGCAGCTGGGACACGAACACTGAAGCTTTCTTT.

About this clone itself: The sample has other DNA sequences that encode this CDR3 too. The chain links TRBV28 to TRBJ2-4; the D gene is possibly TRBD1 (6 bases). The V gene lost 3 bases and the J gene lost 0 bases, with 9 bases spanning the gap. Germline CDR1 reads MDHEN; CDR2 reads SYDVKM. The CDR3 runs to 15 residues. CDR3 nucleotides: TGTGCCAGCAGTTTCAGGGGTCTAGCCAAAAACATTCAGTACTTC. Amino acid sequence: CASSFRGLAKNIQYF.

The J gene is TRBJ2-7, the V gene TRBV5-6, with TRBD2 identical over 8 bases. Germline V lookup: CDR1 SGHDT, CDR2 YYEEEE. CDR3 size: 14 residues. The ends lost 4 bases at V and 2 bases at J; junction bases unmatched: 5. The CDR3 sequence is CASSAFGGAYEQYF. As DNA, the CDR3 is TGTGCCAGCAGCGCGTTCGGGGGGGCCTACGAGCAGTACTTC. The full variable domain, its missing parts supplied by reference TRBV5-6 and TRBJ2-7, is DAGVTQSPTHLIKTRGQQVTLRCSPKSGHDTVSWYQQALGQGPQFIFQYYEEEERQRGNFPDRFSGHQFPNYSSELNVNALLLGDSALYLCASSAFGGAYEQYFGPGTRLTVT.

CDR3 DNA sequence: TGTGCCAGCAGCTCGCCCTTTTCCTACGAGCAGTACTTC. Translating gives CASSSPFSYEQYF. The chain uses TRBV7-7 and TRBJ2-7; D is ambiguous. Germline-derived CDR1 and CDR2 are SSHAT and FNYEAQ (reference sequence). V lost 4 bases and J 1 base, leaving 8 bases between the germline ends. The CDR3 contains 13 residues.

The chain uses TRBV2 and TRBJ2-7; 9 bases align to TRBD1. This CDR3 spans 14 amino acids. The V segment lost 5 bases and the J segment 4 bases; nucleotides outside the gene matches: 6. Germline lookup yields CDR1 SNHLY and CDR2 FYNNEI. CDR3 loop: CASSRGTGLYEQYF. CDR3 in DNA: TGTGCCAGCAGTAGAGGGACAGGGCTTTACGAGCAGTACTTC.

V and J are TRBV6-4 and TRBJ2-2, with D perhaps TRBD2 (6 bases). From germline, CDR1 is MRHNA and CDR2 SNTAGT. Trimming removed 1 base from V and 0 bases from J, with 15 bases in between. The CDR3 consists of 18 residues. CDR3: CASSDFTRRGSNTGELFF. DNA for the CDR3: TGTGCCAGCAGTGACTTCACCAGGAGGGGATCGAACACCGGGGAGCTGTTTTTT.

In this sample, this clone turned up once. This CDR3 is also generated by other DNA sequences in the sample. The chain joins TRBV27 to TRBJ2-1; no firm D call. Germline CDR1 is MNHEY and CDR2 is SMNVEV (reference sequence). The CDR3 extends over 13 amino acids. Deletions cut 3 bases from V and 0 bases from J, with 3 bases between. In nucleotides, the CDR3 is TGTGCCAGCAGTTTCAGCTCCTACAATGAGCAGTTCTTC. This sequence encodes CASSFSSYNEQFF.

The count of this clone is one. This rearrangement joins TRBV28 to TRBJ2-1; TRBD2 might be the D (5 bases). V lost 4 bases, J lost 8 bases, and 21 bases lay in between. CDR1 MDHEN and CDR2 SYDVKM come from the germline V gene. The CDR3 has 16 residues. The CDR3 protein is CASSSDLLAMRYEQFF. The CDR3 coding sequence is TGTGCCAGCAGTTCCGATTTGCTAGCCATGCGATATGAGCAGTTCTTC.

J is TRBJ2-7 and V is TRBV11-2; possible D gene TRBD2, 6 bases. In germline, CDR1 is SGHAT, CDR2 FQNNGV. Trimming removed 1 base from V and 5 bases from J, with 9 bases in between. This CDR3 region has 13 residues. CDR3 amino acids: CASSLVSGDEQYF. The CDR3 region has the DNA TGTGCCAGCAGCTTAGTGTCGGGAGACGAGCAGTACTTC.

The V call is TRBV29-1, the J call TRBJ2-7, with D possibly TRBD1 on 5 matching bases. V lost 6 bases and J lost 6, with 15 bases in between. CDR1 and CDR2 from the germline V gene are SQVTM and ANQGSEA. The CDR3 extends over 12 amino acids. CDR3 sequence reads: CSVAGMEGEQYF. The CDR3 region has the DNA TGCAGCGTCGCAGGGATGGAAGGCGAGCAGTACTTC.

J is TRBJ2-5 and V is TRBV19, with D hard to call. In germline, CDR1 is LNHDA, CDR2 SQIVND (reference sequence). The CDR3 extends over 14 amino acids. Trimming removed 6 bases at V and 8 bases at J, with 19 bases between. CDR3 loop: CASSFYDTSTTQYF. The CDR3 region has the DNA TGTGCCAGTAGCTTCTATGACACCTCGACTACCCAGTACTTC. The whole variable domain, filled in from reference TRBV19 and TRBJ2-5, reads DGGITQSPKYLFRKEGQNVTLSCEQNLNHDAMYWYRQDPGQGLRLIYYSQIVNDFQKGDIAEGYSVSREKKESFPLTVTSAQKNPTAFYLCASSFYDTSTTQYFGPGTRLLVL.

V is TRBV15 and J is TRBJ2-1, with no clear D. CDR3 length equals 12 residues. CDR1 and CDR2 (germline): LNHNV, YYDKDF (reference sequence). Trimming shortened V by 3 bases and J by 6 bases, and 6 bases separated the two germline ends. The CDR3 loop reads CATSRGTNEQFF. The CDR3 bases are TGTGCCACCAGCAGGGGCACCAATGAGCAGTTCTTC. Complete variable domain (other parts from reference TRBV15 and TRBJ2-1): DAMVIQNPRYQVTQFGKPVTLSCSQTLNHNVMYWYQQKSSQAPKLLFHYYDKDFNNEADTPDNFQSRRPNTSFCFLDIRSPGLGDTAMYLCATSRGTNEQFFGPGTRLTVL.

To note about this clone: The same CDR3 is also encoded by other DNA sequences in this sample. The rearrangement links TRBV4-1 to TRBJ1-1; D call uncertain. CDR1 MGHRA and CDR2 YSYEKL come from the germline V gene. This CDR3 comprises 16 residues. Trimming pared 1 base from V and 0 bases from J, leaving 12 bases between. DNA for the CDR3: TGCGCCAGCAGCCAAGGGCCAGGCGGGATGAACACTGAAGCTTTCTTT. Translation: CASSQGPGGMNTEAFF.

About this clone itself: This same CDR3 is encoded by further DNA sequences in the sample. The CDR3 DNA reads TGTGCCAGCAGCTTAATAGGCGGATACAATGAGCAGTTCTTC. Translation gives CASSLIGGYNEQFF. The chain is built from TRBV7-3 and TRBJ2-1; no reliable D call. The germline V and J ends were trimmed by 1 base and 4 bases, with 8 bases remaining between them. This CDR3 has 14 amino acids. Germline lookup yields CDR1 SGHTA and CDR2 FQGTGA.

The chain carries TRBV6-5 and TRBJ2-7; 8 bases map to TRBD2. Per the germline V gene, CDR1 is MNHEY and CDR2 is SVGAGI. Losses at the gene ends were 4 bases for V and 5 bases for J; bases not matched to a gene: 7. The CDR3 covers 14 residues. The CDR3 is CASSSSGTRDEQYF. DNA of the CDR3: TGTGCCAGCAGTTCCTCCGGGACTAGGGACGAGCAGTACTTC.

The V gene is TRBV6-5, the J gene TRBJ2-2; D is uncertain. Trimming shortened V by 0 bases and J by 5 bases, and 7 bases separated the two germline ends. In germline, CDR1 is MNHEY, CDR2 SVGAGI. The CDR3 covers 14 residues. CDR3 loop: CASSYSFGTGELFF. The CDR3 bases are TGTGCCAGCAGTTACTCGTTTGGGACCGGGGAGCTGTTTTTT.

V usage is TRBV11-2 and J usage is TRBJ1-1; TRBD1 matches 8 bases. The CDR3 spans 15 residues. The V gene end was trimmed by 4 bases and the J gene end by 1 base; junction bases not matched to a gene: 5. Looked up from germline, CDR1 is SGHAT and CDR2 is FQNNGV. The DNA for the CDR3 is TGTGCCAGCAGCTCCGGACAGGGAGGGAACACTGAAGCTTTCTTT. Protein product: CASSSGQGGNTEAFF.